A selection of T cell receptor beta chains follows, all from one sample in a study of OX40 agonist ivuxolimab in advanced cancers. The assay was immunoSEQ multiplex PCR, and TCRdb's table has in-frame clones only and misses some. The sample consists of tens of thousands of clones, less than 90% of them appearing once. Sequenced material: CD4+ or CD8+ T cells sorted from blood, taken in a trial of the OX40 agonist ivuxolimab. Every receptor here comes from an adult with an advanced solid tumor such as melanoma, head and neck, liver or kidney cancer. Both conserved end residues are part of each CDR3. Fields, in order: J gene, D gene, V gene, clone size, CDR3 DNA, CDR3 protein. A D gene is named only where the DNA matches it firmly. Some rows have no size entry. The others give once, few or many, or a class for an expanded clone.

>TRBJ2-7|TRBD2|TRBV7-3|-
TGTGCCAGCAGCCATGGACTAGCGGGAACTGGGACCTACGAGCAGTACTTC
CASSHGLAGTGTYEQYF
>TRBJ1-1|-|TRBV7-3|once
TGTGCCAGCAGCTTAAACGGAAGGGGAATCACTGAAGCTTTCTTT
CASSLNGRGITEAFF
>TRBJ2-3|TRBD2|TRBV6-5|-
TGTGCCAGCAGCCGACGGCGGGAGTCAGATACGCAGTATTTT
CASSRRRESDTQYF
>TRBJ1-5|-|TRBV5-1|-
TGCGCCAGCAGCTTGGAGGCGGGGGTAGGTCAGCCCCAGCATTTT
CASSLEAGVGQPQHF
>TRBJ1-5|-|TRBV19|-
TGTGCCAGTAGTATGCTTCGGGGGGCGAGGGGCAATCAGCCCCAGCATTTT
CASSMLRGARGNQPQHF
>TRBJ1-5|TRBD1|TRBV9|-
TGTGCCAGCAGCGAACAAGACAGGGTTGGTCAGCCCCAGCATTTT
CASSEQDRVGQPQHF
>TRBJ2-3|-|TRBV30|-
TGTGCCTGGAGTTGGACATCCGTAACAGATACGCAGTATTTT
CAWSWTSVTDTQYF
>TRBJ2-2|-|TRBV19|-
TGTGCCAGTAGTAGTCAAAGGGACACCGGGGAGCTGTTTTTT
CASSSQRDTGELFF
>TRBJ1-1|TRBD1|TRBV9|-
TGTGCCAGCAGCGTAGGGGACAGGGGTTGGAACACTGAAGCTTTCTTT
CASSVGDRGWNTEAFF
>TRBJ2-7|TRBD2|TRBV28|-
TGTGCCAGCAGACAACGCTCCTCTAGCGGGACAAACTACGAGCAGTACTTC
CASRQRSSSGTNYEQYF
>TRBJ2-1|-|TRBV28|-
TGTGCCAGCAGTTTATCCCCCCTCCCGAAGTTCTTC
CASSLSPLPKFF
>TRBJ2-7|-|TRBV11-2|-
TGTGCCAGCAGCTTAAGGGCGGGTTCCCACGAGCAGTACTTC
CASSLRAGSHEQYF
>TRBJ2-1|TRBD2|TRBV19|-
TGTGCCAGTAGTGATGGGACCCGGGGCAGCGGGATTCTGACTATGTTCTTC
CASSDGTRGSGILTMFF
>TRBJ2-5|-|TRBV7-3|-
TGTGCCAGCAGCTTAATAGGTGCAGGGAATGGGGAGACCCAGTACTTC
CASSLIGAGNGETQYF
>TRBJ1-1|TRBD1|TRBV10-3|-
TGTGCCATCAGGGGACAGTCTGGCACTGAAGCTTTCTTT
CAIRGQSGTEAFF
>TRBJ2-2|TRBD2|TRBV15|-
TGTGCCACCAGCAGAGATGTGGGAGGGGTCGTCGGGGAGCTGTTTTTT
CATSRDVGGVVGELFF
>TRBJ2-1|-|TRBV7-2|-
TGTGCCAGCAGCCCGGGAGTTGAGCAGTTCTTC
CASSPGVEQFF
>TRBJ1-3|-|TRBV10-1|-
TGCGCCAGCAGTGAAATCGTAAGCGGAACCTCTGGAAACACCATATATTTT
CASSEIVSGTSGNTIYF